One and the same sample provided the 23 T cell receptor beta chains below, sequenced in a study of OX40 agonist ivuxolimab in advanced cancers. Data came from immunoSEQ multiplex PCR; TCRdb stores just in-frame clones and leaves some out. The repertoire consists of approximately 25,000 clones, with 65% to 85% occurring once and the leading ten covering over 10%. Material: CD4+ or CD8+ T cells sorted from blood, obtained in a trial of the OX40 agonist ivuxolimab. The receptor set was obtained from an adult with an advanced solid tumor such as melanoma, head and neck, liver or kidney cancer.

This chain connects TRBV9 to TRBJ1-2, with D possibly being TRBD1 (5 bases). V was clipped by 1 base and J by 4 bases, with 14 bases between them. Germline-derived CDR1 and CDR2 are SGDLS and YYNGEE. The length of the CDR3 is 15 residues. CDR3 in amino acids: CASSVYSLGGYGYTF. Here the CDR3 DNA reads TGTGCCAGCAGCGTATATTCATTGGGGGGCTATGGCTACACCTTC.

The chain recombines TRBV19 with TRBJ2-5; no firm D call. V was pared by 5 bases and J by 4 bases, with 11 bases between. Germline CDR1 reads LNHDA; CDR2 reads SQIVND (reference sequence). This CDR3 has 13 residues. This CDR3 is CASSPSRVETQYF. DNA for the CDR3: TGTGCCAGTAGTCCCTCTAGGGTAGAGACCCAGTACTTC.

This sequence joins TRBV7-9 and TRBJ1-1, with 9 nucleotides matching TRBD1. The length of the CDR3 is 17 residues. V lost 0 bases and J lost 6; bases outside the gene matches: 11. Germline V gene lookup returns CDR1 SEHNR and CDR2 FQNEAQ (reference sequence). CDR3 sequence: CASSLALVGQGGSEAFF. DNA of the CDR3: TGTGCCAGCAGCTTAGCACTGGTGGGACAGGGAGGCTCTGAAGCTTTCTTT.

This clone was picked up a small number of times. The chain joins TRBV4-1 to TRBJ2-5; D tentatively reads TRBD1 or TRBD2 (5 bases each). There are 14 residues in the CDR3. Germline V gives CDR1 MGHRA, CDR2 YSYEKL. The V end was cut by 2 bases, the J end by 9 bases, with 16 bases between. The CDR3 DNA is TGCGCCAGCAGCCAACTGACAGTCCAAGCGGCCCAGTACTTC. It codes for CASSQLTVQAAQYF.

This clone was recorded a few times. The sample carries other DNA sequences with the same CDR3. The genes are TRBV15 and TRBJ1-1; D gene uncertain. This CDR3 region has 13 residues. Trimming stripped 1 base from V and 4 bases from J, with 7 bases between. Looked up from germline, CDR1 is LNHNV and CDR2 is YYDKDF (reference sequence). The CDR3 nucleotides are TGTGCCACCAGCAGAGTGGTGGGCACTGAAGCTTTCTTT. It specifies CATSRVVGTEAFF.

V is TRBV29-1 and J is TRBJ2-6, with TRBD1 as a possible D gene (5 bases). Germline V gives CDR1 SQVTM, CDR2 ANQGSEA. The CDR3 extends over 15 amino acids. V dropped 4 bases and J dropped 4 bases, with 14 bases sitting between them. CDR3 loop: CSVGSGPRGANVLTF. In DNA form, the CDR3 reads TGCAGCGTTGGGTCAGGGCCGAGGGGGGCCAACGTCCTGACTTTC.

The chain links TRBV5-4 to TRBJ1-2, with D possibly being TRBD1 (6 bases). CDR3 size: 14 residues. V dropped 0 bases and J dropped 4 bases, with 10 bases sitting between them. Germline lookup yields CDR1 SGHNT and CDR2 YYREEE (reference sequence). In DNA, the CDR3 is TGTGCCAGCAGCTTGGTCGGACAGACCTATGGCTACACCTTC. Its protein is CASSLVGQTYGYTF.

CDR3 sequence: CASSFLCGLSSYNEQFF. CDR3 coding DNA: TGTGCCAGCAGCTTTCTTTGCGGGTTGAGCTCCTACAATGAGCAGTTCTTC. The chain employs TRBV7-7 and TRBJ2-1; perhaps TRBD2 as D (5 bases). Trimming shortened V by 3 bases and J by 0 bases, and 15 bases separated the two germline ends. The CDR3 is 17 residues long. Germline V lookup: CDR1 SSHAT, CDR2 FNYEAQ (reference sequence).

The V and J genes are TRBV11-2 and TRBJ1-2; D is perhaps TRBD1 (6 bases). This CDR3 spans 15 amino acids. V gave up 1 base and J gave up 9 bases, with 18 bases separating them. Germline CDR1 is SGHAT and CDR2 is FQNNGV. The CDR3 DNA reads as TGTGCCAGCAGCTTAGTCTCGGGGGCTATAATTAGCTACACCTTC. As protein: CASSLVSGAIISYTF.

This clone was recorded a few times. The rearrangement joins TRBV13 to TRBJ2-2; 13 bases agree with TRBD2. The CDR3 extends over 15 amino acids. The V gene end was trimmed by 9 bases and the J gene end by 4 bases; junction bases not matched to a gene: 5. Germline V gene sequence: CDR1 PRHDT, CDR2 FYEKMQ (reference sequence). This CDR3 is CASTRLAGGTGELFF. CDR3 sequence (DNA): TGTGCCAGTACCAGACTAGCGGGGGGCACCGGGGAGCTGTTTTTT.

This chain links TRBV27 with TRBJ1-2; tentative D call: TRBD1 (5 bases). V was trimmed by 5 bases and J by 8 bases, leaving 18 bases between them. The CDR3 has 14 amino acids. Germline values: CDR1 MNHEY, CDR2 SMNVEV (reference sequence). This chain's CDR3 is CASSLNPQGWGYTF. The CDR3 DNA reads TGTGCCAGCAGTCTAAACCCCCAGGGTTGGGGCTACACCTTC.

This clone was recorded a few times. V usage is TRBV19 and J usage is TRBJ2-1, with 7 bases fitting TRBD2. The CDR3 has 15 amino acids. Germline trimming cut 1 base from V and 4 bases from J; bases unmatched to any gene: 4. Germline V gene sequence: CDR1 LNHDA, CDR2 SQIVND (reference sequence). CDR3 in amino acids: CASSIAGGLYNEQFF. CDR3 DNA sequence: TGTGCCAGTAGTATAGCGGGGGGACTATACAATGAGCAGTTCTTC.

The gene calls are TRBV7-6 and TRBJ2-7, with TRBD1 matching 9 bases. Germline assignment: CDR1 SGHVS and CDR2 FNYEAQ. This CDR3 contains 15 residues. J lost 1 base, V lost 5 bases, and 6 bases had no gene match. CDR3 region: CASSGDRDGSYEQYF. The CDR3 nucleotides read TGTGCCAGCAGCGGGGACAGGGACGGGTCCTACGAGCAGTACTTC.

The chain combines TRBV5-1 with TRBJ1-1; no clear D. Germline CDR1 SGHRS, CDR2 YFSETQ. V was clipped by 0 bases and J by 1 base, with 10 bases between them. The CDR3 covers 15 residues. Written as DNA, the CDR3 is TGCGCCAGCAGCTTGGTTGCCAGAGAGAACACTGAAGCTTTCTTT. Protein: CASSLVARENTEAFF. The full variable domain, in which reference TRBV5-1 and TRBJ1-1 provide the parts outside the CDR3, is KAGVTQTPRYLIKTRGQQVTLSCSPISGHRSVSWYQQTPGQGLQFLFEYFSETQRNKGNFPGRFSGRQFSNSRSEMNVSTLELGDSALYLCASSLVARENTEAFFGQGTRLTVV.

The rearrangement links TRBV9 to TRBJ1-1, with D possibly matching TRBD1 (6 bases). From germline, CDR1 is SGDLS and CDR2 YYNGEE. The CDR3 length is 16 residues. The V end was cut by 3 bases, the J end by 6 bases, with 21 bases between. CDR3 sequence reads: CASSAGGGDLLAEAFF. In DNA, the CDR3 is TGTGCCAGCAGCGCGGGAGGGGGGGATCTTCTGGCTGAAGCTTTCTTT. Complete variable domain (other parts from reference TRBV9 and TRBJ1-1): DSGVTQTPKHLITATGQRVTLRCSPRSGDLSVYWYQQSLDQGLQFLIQYYNGEERAKGNILERFSAQQFPDLHSELNLSSLELGDSALYFCASSAGGGDLLAEAFFGQGTRLTVV.

The CDR3 nucleotides read TGTGCCTGGAGTGTCACGGGGGGGCACGATACGCAGTATTTT. Translating it yields CAWSVTGGHDTQYF. This sequence joins TRBV30 and TRBJ2-3; 8 bases fit TRBD2. V lost 0 bases, J lost 6 bases, and 5 bases stayed unmatched. Germline lookup yields CDR1 GTSNPN and CDR2 SVGIG (reference sequence). The CDR3 runs 14 residues. Looking up the rest from reference TRBV30 and TRBJ2-3 gives the full variable domain: SQTIHQWPATLVQPVGSPLSLECTVEGTSNPNLYWYRQAAGRGLQLLFYSVGIGQISSEVPQNLSASRPQDRQFILSSKKLLLSDSGFYLCAWSVTGGHDTQYFGPGTRLTVL.

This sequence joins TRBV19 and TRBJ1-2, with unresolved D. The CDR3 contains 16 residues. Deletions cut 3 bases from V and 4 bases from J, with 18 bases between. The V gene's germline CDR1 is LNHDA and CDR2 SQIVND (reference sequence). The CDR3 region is CASSIQGLNNGYGYTF. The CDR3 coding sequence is TGTGCCAGTAGTATTCAAGGACTCAATAATGGCTATGGCTACACCTTC.

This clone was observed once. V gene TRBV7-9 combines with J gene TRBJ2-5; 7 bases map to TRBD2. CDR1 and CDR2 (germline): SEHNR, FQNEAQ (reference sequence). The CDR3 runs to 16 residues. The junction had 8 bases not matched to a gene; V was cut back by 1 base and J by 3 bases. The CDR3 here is CASSLGKLAPKETQYF. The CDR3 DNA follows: TGTGCCAGCAGCTTAGGAAAACTAGCGCCGAAAGAGACCCAGTACTTC. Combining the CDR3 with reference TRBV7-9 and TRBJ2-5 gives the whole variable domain DTGVSQNPRHKITKRGQNVTFRCDPISEHNRLYWYRQTLGQGPEFLTYFQNEAQLEKSRLLSDRFSAERPKGSFSTLEIQRTEQGDSAMYLCASSLGKLAPKETQYFGPGTRLLVL.

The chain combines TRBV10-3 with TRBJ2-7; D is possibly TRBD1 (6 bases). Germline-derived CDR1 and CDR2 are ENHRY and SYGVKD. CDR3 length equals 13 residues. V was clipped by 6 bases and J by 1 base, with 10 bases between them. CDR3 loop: CAIRDSMSYEQYF. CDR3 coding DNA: TGTGCCATCAGGGACAGCATGTCCTACGAGCAGTACTTC.

Here the CDR3 DNA reads TGCGCCAGCAGTGAGTCACTGGCCAATAATGAAAAACTGTTTTTT. Its translation is CASSESLANNEKLFF. The J gene is TRBJ1-4, the V gene TRBV10-2; no clear D. CDR1 WSHSY and CDR2 SAAADI come from the germline V gene. This CDR3 is 15 amino acids long. V dropped 0 bases and J dropped 4 bases, with 9 bases sitting between them.

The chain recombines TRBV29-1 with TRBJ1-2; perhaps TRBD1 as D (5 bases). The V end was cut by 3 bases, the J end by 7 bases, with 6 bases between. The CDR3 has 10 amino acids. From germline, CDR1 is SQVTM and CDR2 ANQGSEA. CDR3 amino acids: CSVERGGYTF. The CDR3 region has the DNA TGCAGCGTTGAGAGGGGTGGCTACACCTTC.

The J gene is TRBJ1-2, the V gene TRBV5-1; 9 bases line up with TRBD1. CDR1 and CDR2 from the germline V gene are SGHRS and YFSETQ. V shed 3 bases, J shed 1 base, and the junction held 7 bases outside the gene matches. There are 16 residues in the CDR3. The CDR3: CASSYRQGDLNYGYTF. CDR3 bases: TGCGCCAGCAGCTACCGACAGGGGGACCTTAACTATGGCTACACCTTC.

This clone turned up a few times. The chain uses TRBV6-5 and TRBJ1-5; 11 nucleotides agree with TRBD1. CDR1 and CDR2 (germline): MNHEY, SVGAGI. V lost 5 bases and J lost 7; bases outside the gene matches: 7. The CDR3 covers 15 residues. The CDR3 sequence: CASSPTGTGGQPQHF. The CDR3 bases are TGTGCCAGCAGTCCCACGGGGACAGGGGGACAGCCCCAGCATTTT.